A single count supports the clone carrying this T cell receptor beta chain. As yet, its antigen is unknown. Stated time point: pre-treatment sample, taken before nivolumab and TIL therapy. Patients were adults with stage 4 NSCLC. This was the immunoSEQ v3 assay. Sequencing used immunoSEQ multiplex PCR; TCRdb keeps in-frame clones, though not all of them. Of 55,000 or so clones in the sample, roughly four fifths were seen once. V dropped 3 bases and J dropped 1; count of bases not matched to a gene: 8. The CDR3 spans 17 residues. The germline gives CDR1 LNHDA, CDR2 SQIVND (reference sequence). The data stem from a study of TIL therapy for anti-PD-1-resistant metastatic lung cancer. Study overall: Tumors were harvested before any PD-1/PD-L1 blockade. Most patients had lung adenocarcinoma.

The study, taken as a whole, reports: The cohort had more treatment-naive, never-smoker and oncogene-addicted patients than typical.

This chain links TRBV19 with TRBJ2-2; TRBD1 aligns across 7 bases. The receptor comes from a person aged 30 to 80 with non-small cell lung cancer. Source: blood, taken at baseline. The CDR3 DNA reads as TGTGCCAGTAGTATCGGCAGTGGGACAGTGAACACCGGGGAGCTGTTTTTT. It yields the protein CASSIGSGTVNTGELFF.